This T cell receptor beta chain was retrieved from a study of OX40 agonist ivuxolimab in advanced cancers. Study-wide context: Patients' therapy was ivuxolimab, an antibody that acts as an agonist of OX40 (CD134). Three individuals attained partial responses, comprising one hepatocellular carcinoma case and two cutaneous melanoma cases.

Germline CDR1 SGHNT, CDR2 YYREEE (reference sequence). Trimming cost V 4 bases and J 3 bases, with 13 bases left between them. This CDR3 is 14 amino acids long. Sampling times: baseline, cycle 4 day 1, cycle 7 day 1. A single count supports this clone. Some clones are missing from TCRdb's copy, which holds only in-frame ones; the method was immunoSEQ multiplex PCR. The sample consists of 50,000 to 70,000 clones, about 88% of them appearing once. The receptor was isolated from an adult with an advanced solid tumor such as melanoma, head and neck, liver or kidney cancer. The specimen comprised CD4+ or CD8+ T cells sorted from blood, sampled in a trial of the OX40 agonist ivuxolimab. This chain uses TRBV5-4 with TRBJ2-5, with no clear D. This CDR3 is CASSTTLGKETQYF. The CDR3 DNA reads as TGTGCCAGCAGCACGACCCTGGGGAAAGAGACCCAGTACTTC.